Each of the 11 T cell receptor beta chains below was sequenced from the same sample in a study of T-cell memory formation after mild COVID-19. In TCRdb, the 5' RACE reads were re-called with MiXCR into one record per CDR3 protein. This table holds roughly 100,000 distinct CDR3 sequences, less than 15% found once. The source material was PBMCs or a T cell subset sorted from them (not recorded which). These receptors came from a man aged 18 to 30 who had mild COVID-19 (a few samples of this study predate the infection). Cell type and time point are not known.

There are a few counts of this clonotype. The chain carries TRBV20-1 and TRBJ2-3, with D uncertain. The ends were cut back, 0 bases at V and 0 bases at J, with 10 bases in the middle. This CDR3 comprises 15 residues. Looked up from germline, CDR1 is DFQATT and CDR2 is SNEGSKA (reference sequence). The CDR3 region is CSARDRGASTDTQYF. In DNA, the CDR3 is TGCAGTGCTAGAGATCGCGGAGCTAGCACAGATACGCAGTATTTT.

The V and J genes are TRBV5-5 and TRBJ2-1, with D unclear. V was pared by 9 bases and J by 5 bases, with 15 bases between. Germline CDR1 reads SGHKS; CDR2 reads YYEKEE (reference sequence). The CDR3 is 13 amino acids. CDR3 bases: TGTGCCACCTCACCCCCCAACCACAATGAGCAGTTCTTC. Its protein is CATSPPNHNEQFF. Full variable domain (outside the CDR3, taken from reference TRBV5-5 and TRBJ2-1): DAGVTQSPTHLIKTRGQQVTLRCSPISGHKSVSWYQQVLGQGPQFIFQYYEKEERGRGNFPDRFSARQFPNYSSELNVNALLLGDSALYLCATSPPNHNEQFFGPGTRLTVL.

A few counts support this clonotype. This chain uses TRBV29-1 with TRBJ2-4; TRBD1 matches at 8 bases. The CDR3 is 17 amino acids. Looked up from germline, CDR1 is SQVTM and CDR2 is ANQGSEA. V was clipped by 0 bases and J by 9 bases; unmatched bases: 16. CDR3 sequence reads: CSVEDLRDRQDVGIQYF. CDR3 DNA sequence: TGCAGCGTTGAAGACCTCCGGGACAGGCAAGATGTGGGCATTCAGTACTTC.

This clonotype was observed a handful of times. V is TRBV7-9 and J is TRBJ1-1; TRBD1 aligns across 9 bases. CDR3 length equals 13 residues. After removal of 6 bases from V and 10 bases from J, the junction contained 9 bases not matched to a gene. CDR1 SEHNR and CDR2 FQNEAQ come from the germline V gene (reference sequence). In DNA, the CDR3 is TGTGCCAGCAGGCAACAGGGGGCATCGGGAGCTTTCTTT. Its translation: CASRQQGASGAFF.

The V call is TRBV6-2 or TRBV6-3, the J call TRBJ2-3, with D possibly TRBD2 on 6 matching bases. Germline CDR1 reads MNHEY; CDR2 reads SVGEGT. This CDR3 has 15 amino acids. V was clipped by 8 bases and J by 0 bases, with 15 bases between them. CDR3 in amino acids: CASGAGRPSTDTQYF. CDR3 nucleotides: TGTGCCAGCGGGGCGGGGCGGCCCAGCACAGATACGCAGTATTTT.

This chain links TRBV4-1 with TRBJ2-3, with D possibly being TRBD1 or TRBD2 (6 bases each). CDR3 length: 17 residues. V lost 0 bases to trimming and J lost 3 bases, with 16 bases between them. CDR1 and CDR2 from the germline V gene are MGHRA and YSYEKL. CDR3 in amino acids: CASSQETGGWGTDTQYF. For the CDR3, the DNA is TGCGCCAGCAGCCAAGAGACCGGGGGCTGGGGTACAGATACGCAGTATTTT.

This clonotype has only a few counts. The J gene is TRBJ2-7, the V gene TRBV6-6; D call uncertain. CDR3 size: 14 residues. Per the germline V gene, CDR1 is MNHNY and CDR2 is SVGAGI (reference sequence). The V end lost 0 bases, the J end lost 2 bases, and 8 bases lay between the germline ends. DNA of the CDR3: TGTGCCAGCAGTTACTCAGTAGATCCCTACGAGCAGTACTTC. It encodes CASSYSVDPYEQYF.

The DNA for the CDR3 is TGCGCCAGCAGCTTTGGGGAGGCCCCCAATTCACCCCTCCACTTT. Residues: CASSFGEAPNSPLHF. This chain connects TRBV5-1 to TRBJ1-6, with D hard to call. Germline CDR1 reads SGHRS; CDR2 reads YFSETQ. V shed 2 bases and J shed 7 bases, with 13 bases lying between them. The CDR3 is 15 amino acids.

This clonotype has a handful of counts. The genes are TRBV4-3 and TRBJ2-6; no clear D gene. Germline loops: CDR1 LGHNA, CDR2 YSLEER. The CDR3 is 16 amino acids. Trimming stripped 4 bases from V and 1 base from J, with 11 bases between. The CDR3 loop is CASSLLVQSGANVLTF. Here the CDR3 DNA reads TGCGCCAGCAGCCTCCTCGTGCAGTCTGGGGCCAACGTCCTGACTTTC.

V is TRBV4-1 and J is TRBJ2-7, with TRBD2 matching 12 bases. V trimming: 4 bases; J trimming: 4 bases; junction bases outside the gene matches: 5. Germline V gives CDR1 MGHRA, CDR2 YSYEKL. The CDR3 has 15 residues. The CDR3 DNA reads TGCGCCAGCAGCCCACTAGCGGGAGGCGAGTACGAGCAGTACTTC. Its protein product is CASSPLAGGEYEQYF.

This clonotype was picked up many times. This sequence joins TRBV29-1 and TRBJ1-1, with D maybe TRBD1 (5 bases). Germline V gene lookup returns CDR1 SQVTM and CDR2 ANQGSEA. The CDR3 sequence is 11 residues long. Deletions cut 6 bases from V and 10 bases from J, with 15 bases between. CDR3 sequence: CSVERDDAAFF. The DNA for the CDR3 is TGCAGCGTAGAAAGGGACGATGCAGCTTTCTTT.